Sequencing of this T cell receptor (beta chain) was carried out in a study of control samples from healthy donors and cancer patients. TCRdb keeps only in-frame clones here, not all; method: immunoSEQ multiplex PCR. Of 130,000 to 150,000 clones listed, roughly nine tenths are singletons. This CDR3 has 17 amino acids. Germline V lookup: CDR1 SGHAT, CDR2 FQNNGV. Trimming cost V 0 bases and J 2 bases; bases outside gene matches: 6. This rearrangement joins TRBV11-2 to TRBJ2-7, with 11 bases that match TRBD2. The source of this sequence is a woman in her twenties or thirties in good health. The sample was blood. Here the CDR3 reads CASSLDLGSGRAYEQYF. In DNA, the CDR3 is TGTGCCAGCAGCTTAGATCTCGGTAGCGGGAGGGCCTACGAGCAGTACTTC. The full variable domain, completed using reference TRBV11-2 and TRBJ2-7, is EAGVAQSPRYKIIEKRQSVAFWCNPISGHATLYWYQQILGQGPKLLIQFQNNGVVDDSQLPKDRFSAERLKGVDSTLKIQPAKLEDSAVYLCASSLDLGSGRAYEQYFGPGTRLTVT.